This T cell receptor (beta chain) was identified in a study of T cell responses to AZD1222 COVID-19 vaccine. Whole-study results and caveats: Among the donors, most were white British and more were female, and clonal diversity was possibly underestimated.

CDR1 and CDR2 (germline): SEHNR, FQNEAQ (reference sequence). The CDR3 sequence is 13 residues long. The V and J ends lost 5 bases and 6 bases respectively, with 14 bases between them. Some clones are missing from TCRdb's copy, which holds only in-frame ones; the method was immunoSEQ multiplex PCR. This sample yields roughly 150,000 clones, of which 88% are seen a single time; 3% to 3.5% belongs to the top ten. With regard to this clone: What it binds is not known.

The clonotype originates from an adult in good health. V usage is TRBV7-9 and J usage is TRBJ2-7; TRBD1 might be the D (6 bases). This material consisted of peripheral blood, taken on day 0 of MenACWY control vaccination. The CDR3 protein is CASSRDNQGEQYF. In nucleotides, the CDR3 is TGTGCCAGCAGCCGGGACAATCAGGGCGAGCAGTACTTC.